The TCR beta chain described here comes from a study of cytomegalovirus exposure and HLA in healthy donors. In the PCR, 60 Vbeta and 13 Jbeta primers were used. Libraries were prepared by immunoSEQ multiplex PCR; TCRdb keeps only in-frame clonotypes and omits some of them. This sample has around 170,000 clones, with around 80% found just once. The receptor's source is a woman aged 40 to 49 in good health and CMV-seronegative. The source material was PBMCs.

The CDR3 reads CAWTGDSEYGYTF. The CDR3 coding sequence is TGTGCCTGGACAGGGGATTCCGAGTATGGCTACACCTTC. This chain connects TRBV30 to TRBJ1-2; possibly TRBD1 for D (6 bases). This CDR3 is 13 amino acids long. Per germline, CDR1 GTSNPN and CDR2 SVGIG (reference sequence). V was trimmed by 4 bases and J by 5 bases, leaving 14 bases between them.